The present T cell receptor beta chain was sequenced within a study of blood T cells in healthy people across ages. Through a sample-barcoded 5' primer and a J-beta primer mix, a second PCR was run for about 6 to 12 cycles. One entry per CDR3 protein results from TCRdb running MiXCR on the 5' RACE reads. The data hold about 640,000 distinct CDR3 sequences, with 45% to 65% observed a single time. From germline, CDR1 is SQVTM and CDR2 ANQGSEA. The V gene lost 3 bases and the J gene lost 6 bases, with 14 bases spanning the gap. The CDR3 is 13 residues long. The sequence was collected from a man aged 55 to 70 in good health. V and J are TRBV29-1 and TRBJ1-2; possible D gene TRBD1, 5 bases. Sample: blood. CDR3 sequence: CSVDRDGRHGYTF. The DNA for the CDR3 is TGCAGCGTTGACCGGGACGGCCGGCATGGCTACACCTTC.